The T cell receptor beta chain described here comes from a study of early T cells in non-severe SARS-CoV-2 infection. This CDR3 has 12 residues. CDR1 and CDR2 (germline): SNHLY, FYNNEI. Trimming took 3 bases from V and 7 from J, leaving 7 bases between them. Broader study findings: The study's VDJdb matching favored anti-spike CD8 responses and missed private and CD4 specificities.

Unique molecular identifiers (one per individual cDNA molecule) were attached. MiXCR, applied by TCRdb to the 5' RACE reads, yields one record per CDR3 protein. The data hold 60,000 or so distinct CDR3 sequences, with about 12% observed a single time. This clonotype was recorded at least ten times. The antigen is undetermined. This sample comprised whole blood, obtained at baseline. The chain recombines TRBV2 with TRBJ2-1, with D possibly TRBD1 on 6 matching bases. The clonotype originates from an adult who was a healthcare worker with PCR-confirmed SARS-CoV-2 infection or an uninfected control (not recorded which). For the CDR3, the DNA is TGTGCCAGCAGTGACGACAGGAATGAGCAGTTCTTC. It is translated as CASSDDRNEQFF.